Each of the 32 T cell receptor beta chains below was sequenced from the same sample in a study of vaccination and CD4 T cells after COVID-19 (dated by TCRdb to the early 2020s). According to the study, the label for this sample's treatment or condition signals: roughly ten-day PBMC culture with coronavirus spike peptide pools or control peptides (ViraFEST assay). The receptor library was made with PCR. The sample was run on an Illumina iSeq 100. At the Johns Hopkins FTIC core, DNA from the cultured CD4+ T cells underwent TCR sequencing with the Oncomine TCR Beta short-read assay. TCRdb redid the processing of the public reads, applying fastp at Q25 and MiXCR, and retained in-frame beta chains. CDR3 protein sequences are deduplicated, and each keeps its most common genes and DNA. For this sample there are around 15,000 distinct CDR3 sequences; around 44% appear just once. Under 7.5% of the sample rests with the top ten.

Their cognate antigens are unknown. The sample consisted of CD4+ T cells from blood, cultured in vitro, taken after SARS-CoV-2 vaccination. Receptors originate from a human donor who had recovered from COVID-19.

This chain links TRBV7-9 with TRBJ2-1; D is perhaps TRBD1 (6 bases). CDR3 size: 16 residues. Germline CDR1 reads SEHNR; CDR2 reads FQNEAQ (reference sequence). Trimming stripped 0 bases from V and 7 bases from J, with 16 bases between. The CDR3, as DNA: TGTGCCAGCAGCTTAGCGGGACATGACGCAACTAATGAGCAGTTCTTC. Translation: CASSLAGHDATNEQFF.

The V and J genes are TRBV11-2 and TRBJ2-3; 10 positions agree with TRBD2. V lost 5 bases, J lost 2 bases, and 10 bases stayed unmatched. Germline V gives CDR1 SGHAT, CDR2 FQNNGV. The CDR3 contains 17 residues. CDR3 sequence: CASSLLPGTSATDTQYF. In nucleotides, the CDR3 is TGTGCCAGCAGCCTCTTACCCGGGACTAGCGCCACAGATACGCAGTATTTT.

The chain recombines TRBV7-2 with TRBJ1-3; TRBD1 matches 7 bases. V was clipped by 6 bases and J by 3 bases; unmatched bases: 5. The CDR3 loop spans 14 amino acids. CDR1 is SGHTA and CDR2 is FQGNSA in the germline V gene. CDR3: CASSRQGGGNTIYF. In DNA form, the CDR3 reads TGTGCCAGCAGTAGACAGGGAGGTGGAAACACCATATATTTT.

The chain joins TRBV7-6 to TRBJ2-7; tentatively, D is TRBD1 or TRBD2 (5 bases each). The CDR3 is 13 amino acids. Looked up from germline, CDR1 is SGHVS and CDR2 is FNYEAQ. With 5 bases removed from V and 3 bases from J, the gap between germline ends came to 11 bases. CDR3 sequence (DNA): TGTGCCAGCAGCCAAGGGACGGACTACGAGCAGTACTTC. It encodes CASSQGTDYEQYF.

The chain employs TRBV7-2 and TRBJ2-1; D is uncertain. The germline V gene has CDR1 SGHTA and CDR2 FQGNSA. Trimming took 3 bases from V and 5 from J, leaving 11 bases between them. The CDR3 has 14 amino acids. Here the CDR3 DNA reads TGTGCCAGCAGCTTTGGACCACACCACAATGAGCAGTTCTTC. Translating it yields CASSFGPHHNEQFF. The variable domain in full, completed from reference TRBV7-2 and TRBJ2-1, reads GAGVSQSPSNKVTEKGKDVELRCDPISGHTALYWYRQSLGQGLEFLIYFQGNSAPDKSGLPSDRFSAERTGGSVSTLTIQRTQQEDSAVYLCASSFGPHHNEQFFGPGTRLTVL.

V is TRBV18 and J is TRBJ1-1; D not certain. V lost 1 base and J lost 2, with 14 bases in between. Germline V gives CDR1 KGHSH, CDR2 LQKENI. The CDR3 runs to 16 residues. The CDR3 nucleotides are TGTGCCAGCTCACCACAACGTCGGCAAAGCAACACTGAAGCTTTCTTT. It yields the protein CASSPQRRQSNTEAFF. Full variable domain (rest looked up from reference TRBV18 and TRBJ1-1): NAGVMQNPRHLVRRRGQEARLRCSPMKGHSHVYWYRQLPEEGLKFMVYLQKENIIDESGMPKERFSAEFPKEGPSILRIQQVVRGDSAAYFCASSPQRRQSNTEAFFGQGTRLTVV.

This clonotype has just a few counts. The chain links TRBV6-5 to TRBJ1-5; the match to TRBD1 covers 8 bases. V trimming: 4 bases; J trimming: 4 bases; junction bases outside the gene matches: 9. The CDR3 is 16 residues long. The germline gives CDR1 MNHEY, CDR2 SVGAGI. The CDR3 nucleotides are TGTGCCAGCAGTTCCCGGGGTTGGGACAGGAATCAGCCCCAGCATTTT. Residues: CASSSRGWDRNQPQHF.

The V and J genes are TRBV20-1 and TRBJ2-5; no reliable D call. The CDR3 loop spans 14 amino acids. The V gene's germline CDR1 is DFQATT and CDR2 SNEGSKA (reference sequence). V gave up 3 bases and J gave up 5 bases, with 16 bases separating them. CDR3 coding DNA: TGCAGTGCTAGTGCTCCACATTACTCGGAGACCCAGTACTTC. It specifies CSASAPHYSETQYF.

This clonotype was seen a few times. The V gene is TRBV12-3 or TRBV12-4, the J gene TRBJ2-3; D may be TRBD1 or TRBD2 (5 bases each). V lost 8 bases and J 6 bases, leaving 9 bases between the germline ends. The CDR3 is made up of 11 amino acids. CDR3: CASGTSDTQYF. CDR3 nucleotides: TGTGCCAGCGGGACGTCCGATACGCAGTATTTT.

The rearrangement uses TRBV12-3 or TRBV12-4 and TRBJ2-1, with 12 bases that match TRBD2. V shed 5 bases and J 4 bases; nucleotides not matched to a gene: 6. The CDR3 covers 16 residues. CDR3: CASSIRLAGEYNEQFF. The CDR3 nucleotides are TGTGCCAGCAGTATTAGACTAGCGGGAGAGTACAATGAGCAGTTCTTC.

The J gene is TRBJ2-1, the V gene TRBV6-5; TRBD2 is a possible D gene (6 bases). Germline V gene sequence: CDR1 MNHEY, CDR2 SVGAGI. This CDR3 contains 15 residues. Trimming took 0 bases from V and 5 from J, leaving 11 bases between them. In DNA, the CDR3 is TGTGCCAGCAGTTACTCCTTAGCGGCCAACAATGAGCAGTTCTTC. This sequence encodes CASSYSLAANNEQFF.

In this sample, this clonotype turned up a few times. The rearrangement uses TRBV20-1 and TRBJ1-4; 12 nucleotides align to TRBD1. The CDR3 is made up of 15 amino acids. The trim removed 6 bases at V and 6 bases at J, leaving 8 bases unmatched. Germline-derived CDR1 and CDR2 are DFQATT and SNEGSKA (reference sequence). The CDR3 DNA follows: TGCAGTGCCCCACCGGGACAGGGGGCAGATGAAAAACTGTTTTTT. This encodes CSAPPGQGADEKLFF.

V and J are TRBV30 and TRBJ1-5; 7 bases align to TRBD1. Per the germline V gene, CDR1 is GTSNPN and CDR2 is SVGIG (reference sequence). The J segment lost 7 bases and the V segment lost 6 bases, leaving 6 bases of the junction unmatched. CDR3 length: 12 amino acids. CDR3 DNA sequence: TGTGCCTGCGGGGACAGCTACCAGCCCCAGCATTTT. Translation gives CACGDSYQPQHF.

The chain joins TRBV10-3 to TRBJ1-3; TRBD1 is a possible D gene (5 bases). CDR3 length: 18 amino acids. The V gene's germline CDR1 is ENHRY and CDR2 SYGVKD. The ends were cut back, 3 bases at V and 4 bases at J, with 22 bases in the middle. CDR3 in amino acids: CAISESLSGRVVGNTIYF. The CDR3 bases are TGTGCCATCAGTGAATCCCTCTCCGGCAGGGTAGTAGGAAACACCATATATTTT.

In its sample, this clonotype was seen a few times. The chain links TRBV7-3 to TRBJ2-3, with 7 bases aligning to TRBD2. This CDR3 region has 15 residues. Germline loops: CDR1 SGHTA, CDR2 FQGTGA. V shed 5 bases and J 3 bases; nucleotides not matched to a gene: 8. CDR3 in amino acids: CASSISGMSTDTQYF. The CDR3 DNA reads as TGTGCCAGCAGCATAAGCGGGATGTCGACAGATACGCAGTATTTT.

This clonotype was observed a single time. The CDR3 DNA is TGCGCCAGCAAAACCCTCCCTAGCGGGAGTTTCCACGAGCAGTACTTC. Amino acids: CASKTLPSGSFHEQYF. The V gene is TRBV5-1, the J gene TRBJ2-7; TRBD2 matches 10 bases. Germline V lookup: CDR1 SGHRS, CDR2 YFSETQ. This CDR3 is 16 amino acids long. Trimming cost V 6 bases and J 5 bases; bases outside gene matches: 14. The entire variable domain, with the rest obtained from reference TRBV5-1 and TRBJ2-7, is as follows: KAGVTQTPRYLIKTRGQQVTLSCSPISGHRSVSWYQQTPGQGLQFLFEYFSETQRNKGNFPGRFSGRQFSNSRSEMNVSTLELGDSALYLCASKTLPSGSFHEQYFGPGTRLTVT.

The chain carries TRBV7-9 and TRBJ2-3, with D tentatively TRBD1 (8 bases). Germline lookup yields CDR1 SEHNR and CDR2 FQNEAQ (reference sequence). V lost 5 bases and J 6 bases, leaving 12 bases between the germline ends. The CDR3 loop spans 13 amino acids. Written as DNA, the CDR3 is TGTGCCAGCAGCGGACAGGGAGGGGATACGCAGTATTTT. As protein: CASSGQGGDTQYF. Based on the CDR3 plus reference TRBV7-9 and TRBJ2-3, the full variable domain is DTGVSQNPRHKITKRGQNVTFRCDPISEHNRLYWYRQTLGQGPEFLTYFQNEAQLEKSRLLSDRFSAERPKGSFSTLEIQRTEQGDSAMYLCASSGQGGDTQYFGPGTRLTVL.

This clonotype was found once. The genes are TRBV12-3 or TRBV12-4 and TRBJ2-7; D is possibly TRBD1 (6 bases). The length of the CDR3 is 14 residues. Trimming cost V 2 bases and J 0 bases, with 8 bases left between them. CDR3 protein: CASSLRTDSYEQYF. Here the CDR3 DNA reads TGTGCCAGCAGTTTAAGGACAGACTCCTACGAGCAGTACTTC.

By share, this clonotype counts as medium-sized. The gene calls are TRBV7-2 and TRBJ2-5; possibly TRBD1 for D (5 bases). The CDR3 contains 13 residues. The V gene lost 4 bases and the J gene lost 4 bases, with 10 bases spanning the gap. Germline CDR1 and CDR2: SGHTA and FQGNSA. The DNA for the CDR3 is TGTGCCAGCAGCTCCAGACAGAGAGAGACCCAGTACTTC. This codes for CASSSRQRETQYF.

This clonotype is categorized as medium-sized. The V gene is TRBV7-6, the J gene TRBJ2-7; 8 bases line up with TRBD2. Germline trimming cut 1 base from V and 5 bases from J; bases unmatched to any gene: 10. The CDR3 has 16 amino acids. Germline V gives CDR1 SGHVS, CDR2 FNYEAQ. CDR3 nucleotide sequence: TGTGCCAGCAGCTTAGAAGAAACTAGCGGACCAGACGAGCAGTACTTC. Translating gives CASSLEETSGPDEQYF.

The chain carries TRBV19 and TRBJ2-3, with 9 positions matching TRBD1. Trimming at V came to 4 bases and at J to 0 bases, leaving 5 bases not matched to a gene. The CDR3 covers 16 residues. Germline CDR1 reads LNHDA; CDR2 reads SQIVND (reference sequence). CDR3 sequence: CASSTAGTGSTDTQYF. Here the CDR3 DNA reads TGTGCCAGTAGTACCGCCGGGACAGGGAGCACAGATACGCAGTATTTT.

As to this clonotype: This may stem from a read error, because a much larger clone lies one nucleotide away. This chain uses TRBV20-1 with TRBJ2-2; D might be TRBD2 (6 bases). Per germline, CDR1 DFQATT and CDR2 SNEGSKA (reference sequence). This CDR3 has 15 residues. The V gene lost 0 bases and the J gene lost 3 bases, with 11 bases spanning the gap. The CDR3 loop reads CSARDLARDTGELFF. CDR3 sequence (DNA): TGCAGTGCTAGAGATCTAGCGCGAGACACCGGGGAGCTGTTTTTT.

In this sample, this clonotype turned up a few times. The V call is TRBV27, the J call TRBJ2-5; the D is unclear. Trimming removed 3 bases at V and 2 bases at J, with 7 bases between. Germline CDR1 MNHEY, CDR2 SMNVEV (reference sequence). This CDR3 is 13 amino acids long. The CDR3 DNA is TGTGCCAGCAGTTTTAGAAGGCAAGAGACCCAGTACTTC. Amino acid sequence: CASSFRRQETQYF.

This clonotype came up a few times. V and J are TRBV20-1 and TRBJ2-5; TRBD2 aligns across 9 bases. Germline assignment: CDR1 DFQATT and CDR2 SNEGSKA (reference sequence). This CDR3 contains 18 residues. With 0 bases clipped from V and 5 bases from J, the junction kept 16 bases outside the gene matches. The CDR3 reads CSARDDISGSRGGETQYF. The CDR3 DNA sequence: TGCAGTGCTAGAGATGACATTAGCGGGAGCAGGGGTGGGGAGACCCAGTACTTC.

This clonotype was counted a few times. The rearrangement joins TRBV7-8 to TRBJ1-5; the D gene is possibly TRBD1 (5 bases). The V end lost 1 base, the J end lost 7 bases, and 11 bases lay between the germline ends. CDR1 is SGHVS, CDR2 FQNEAQ, per germline. The CDR3 consists of 14 residues. As DNA, the CDR3 is TGTGCCAGCAGCTTAGTACAGGCCGGACAGCCCCAGCATTTT. It translates to CASSLVQAGQPQHF.

The chain links TRBV7-2 to TRBJ2-7; perhaps D is TRBD1 or TRBD2 (5 bases each). Trimming left V 5 bases short and J 6 bases short, with 17 bases between. The germline V gene encodes CDR1 SGHTA and CDR2 FQGNSA. This CDR3 contains 14 residues. The CDR3 loop reads CASSPRTGRLEQYF. In nucleotides, the CDR3 is TGTGCCAGCAGCCCCAGGACGGGACGGCTCGAGCAGTACTTC. The whole variable domain, remainder taken from reference TRBV7-2 and TRBJ2-7, is GAGVSQSPSNKVTEKGKDVELRCDPISGHTALYWYRQSLGQGLEFLIYFQGNSAPDKSGLPSDRFSAERTGGSVSTLTIQRTQQEDSAVYLCASSPRTGRLEQYFGPGTRLTVT.

This chain links TRBV20-1 with TRBJ2-2; D perhaps matches TRBD1 (5 bases). This CDR3 has 14 residues. Trimming cost V 6 bases and J 0 bases, with 11 bases left between them. Germline V gene sequence: CDR1 DFQATT, CDR2 SNEGSKA (reference sequence). The CDR3 DNA follows: TGCAGTGCACGACAGTCGGCGAACACCGGGGAGCTGTTTTTT. Its translation: CSARQSANTGELFF.

J is TRBJ2-5 and V is TRBV28, with D possibly being TRBD1 or TRBD2 (5 bases each). Germline V gene sequence: CDR1 MDHEN, CDR2 SYDVKM. CDR3 size: 15 residues. The ends were cut back, 8 bases at V and 0 bases at J, with 16 bases in the middle. CDR3 loop: CASPPSGSHQETQYF. The CDR3 coding sequence is TGTGCCAGCCCGCCCTCAGGGAGCCACCAAGAGACCCAGTACTTC. The whole variable domain, filled in from reference TRBV28 and TRBJ2-5, reads DVKVTQSSRYLVKRTGEKVFLECVQDMDHENMFWYRQDPGLGLRLIYFSYDVKMKEKGDIPEGYSVSREKKERFSLILESASTNQTSMYLCASPPSGSHQETQYFGPGTRLLVL.

The rearrangement uses TRBV6-1 and TRBJ2-5; D might be TRBD1 (5 bases). The CDR3 length is 13 residues. Trimming took off 6 bases at V and 5 bases at J, with 13 bases between the two ends. In germline, CDR1 is MNHNS, CDR2 SASEGT. Here the CDR3 reads CASRLQGAETQYF. CDR3 DNA sequence: TGTGCCAGCAGACTCCAGGGTGCCGAGACCCAGTACTTC.

The sample holds a few counts of this clonotype. This chain uses TRBV19 with TRBJ2-5, with unresolved D. This CDR3 contains 14 residues. The V gene's germline CDR1 is LNHDA and CDR2 SQIVND (reference sequence). Trimming pared 4 bases from V and 1 base from J, leaving 10 bases between. CDR3 residues: CASSRVWAQETQYF. The DNA of the CDR3 is TGTGCCAGTAGTAGAGTCTGGGCCCAAGAGACCCAGTACTTC. The entire variable domain, with the rest obtained from reference TRBV19 and TRBJ2-5, is as follows: DGGITQSPKYLFRKEGQNVTLSCEQNLNHDAMYWYRQDPGQGLRLIYYSQIVNDFQKGDIAEGYSVSREKKESFPLTVTSAQKNPTAFYLCASSRVWAQETQYFGPGTRLLVL.

By share, this clonotype counts as medium-sized. Relative to the germline gene, one junction end is altered; a read error may explain this. This chain links TRBV7-7 with TRBJ2-5, with 7 bases aligning to TRBD2. The CDR3 length is 13 residues. From germline, CDR1 is SSHAT and CDR2 FNYEAQ (reference sequence). CDR3 loop: CASSRSGTETQYF. CDR3 nucleotide sequence: TGTGCTAGCAGCAGAAGCGGGACAGAGACCCAGTACTTC.

The rearrangement links TRBV6-5 to TRBJ2-1; 7 bases align to TRBD1. The J segment lost 5 bases and the V segment lost 3 bases, leaving 10 bases of the junction unmatched. Germline-derived CDR1 and CDR2 are MNHEY and SVGAGI. This CDR3 has 16 amino acids. Here the CDR3 reads CASSYYTGTDHNEQFF. CDR3 bases: TGTGCCAGCAGTTATTACACCGGGACAGACCACAATGAGCAGTTCTTC.